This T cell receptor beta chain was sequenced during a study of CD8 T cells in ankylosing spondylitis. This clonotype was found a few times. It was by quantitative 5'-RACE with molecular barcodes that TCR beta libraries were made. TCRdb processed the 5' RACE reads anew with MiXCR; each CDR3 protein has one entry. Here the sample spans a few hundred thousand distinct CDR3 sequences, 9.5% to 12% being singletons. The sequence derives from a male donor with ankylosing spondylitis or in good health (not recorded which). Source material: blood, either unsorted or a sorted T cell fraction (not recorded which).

CDR3 coding DNA: TGTGCCAGCAGCTTGACTAGCGGGACGCACAATGAGCAGTTCTTC. Its translation: CASSLTSGTHNEQFF. This rearrangement joins TRBV7-3 to TRBJ2-1, with 11 bases lining up with TRBD2. CDR1 and CDR2 (germline): SGHTA, FQGTGA. The J segment lost 5 bases and the V segment lost 3 bases, leaving 3 bases of the junction unmatched. The CDR3 extends over 15 amino acids.